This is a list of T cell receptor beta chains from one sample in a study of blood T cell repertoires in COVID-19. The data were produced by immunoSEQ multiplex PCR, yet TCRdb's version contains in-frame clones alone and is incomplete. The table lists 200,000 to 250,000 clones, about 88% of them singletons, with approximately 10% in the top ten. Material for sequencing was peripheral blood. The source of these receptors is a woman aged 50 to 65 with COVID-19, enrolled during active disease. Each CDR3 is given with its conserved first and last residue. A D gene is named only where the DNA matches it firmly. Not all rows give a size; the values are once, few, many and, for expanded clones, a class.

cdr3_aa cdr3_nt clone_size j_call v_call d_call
CATSDSLYNGGYTF TGTGCCACCAGTGACTCTCTCTATAACGGTGGCTACACCTTC . TRBJ1-2 TRBV24-1 .
CAISKRAGPLNTDTQYF TGTGCCATCAGTAAACGGGCGGGGCCACTCAACACAGATACGCAGTATTTT . TRBJ2-3 TRBV10-3 .
CASSLAASGQGHEKLFF TGCGCCAGCAGCTTGGCGGCTTCGGGACAGGGACATGAAAAACTGTTTTTT once TRBJ1-4 TRBV5-1 TRBD1
CASSLGPPDEKLFF TGTGCCAGCAGCTTGGGCCCTCCGGATGAAAAACTGTTTTTT . TRBJ1-4 TRBV5-5 .
CASSLFGGYTEAFF TGTGCCAGCAGCTTATTCGGGGGGTACACTGAAGCTTTCTTT . TRBJ1-1 TRBV5-4 .
CASSLRLSGGGSTDTQYF TGTGCCAGCAGCTTAAGGCTTAGTGGCGGGGGCTCCACAGATACGCAGTATTTT . TRBJ2-3 TRBV7-2 .
CASSLDGRGQETQYF TGTGCCAGCAGCTTAGACGGCAGGGGCCAAGAGACCCAGTACTTC . TRBJ2-5 TRBV7-2 .
CASSQLAMLSEQYF TGTGCCAGCTCACAACTAGCGATGCTTTCCGAGCAGTACTTC . TRBJ2-7 TRBV18 TRBD2
CASSRRSREDEQFF TGTGCCAGTAGTAGAAGGTCCAGGGAGGATGAGCAGTTCTTC . TRBJ2-1 TRBV19 .
CASSQRDEQFF TGTGCCAGCAGCCAGCGGGATGAGCAGTTCTTC . TRBJ2-1 TRBV3-1/TRBV3-2 .
CASSRAGGRGYTF TGTGCCAGCAGCCGAGCAGGGGGGCGCGGCTACACCTTC few TRBJ1-2 TRBV5-6 TRBD1
CAWSRTGESAFF TGTGCCTGGAGTAGGACAGGGGAGTCAGCTTTCTTT . TRBJ1-1 TRBV30 TRBD1
CASSLVLGTPSTDTQYF TGCGCCAGCAGCTTGGTTCTAGGGACACCTAGCACAGATACGCAGTATTTT . TRBJ2-3 TRBV5-1 .
CAISDFRGANTGELFF TGTGCCATCAGTGATTTTCGGGGGGCGAACACCGGGGAGCTGTTTTTT . TRBJ2-2 TRBV10-3 TRBD2
CASSRSGLVDTEAFF TGCGCCAGCAGCCGGTCGGGTCTAGTGGACACTGAAGCTTTCTTT few TRBJ1-1 TRBV5-1 .
CASSFRDLTDTQYF TGTGCCAGCAGTTTCAGGGATTTGACAGATACGCAGTATTTT . TRBJ2-3 TRBV27 .
CASSLRERGGNSYNEQFF TGCGCCAGCAGCTTGCGTGAGCGGGGGGGGAACTCCTACAATGAGCAGTTCTTC few TRBJ2-1 TRBV5-1 TRBD2
CASSSLITTISYGYTF TGTGCCAGCAGTTCCCTAATAACGACAATTTCCTATGGCTACACCTTC . TRBJ1-2 TRBV6-6 .
CASSLDRVESYTF TGTGCCAGCAGCTTGGACAGGGTTGAAAGCTACACCTTC . TRBJ1-2 TRBV5-4 .
CASSPKGGAGYGYTF TGTGCCAGCAGTCCTAAGGGGGGGGCCGGCTATGGCTACACCTTC . TRBJ1-2 TRBV6-5 .
CASSQLGLAGTDTQYF TGTGCCAGCAGCCAGCTGGGACTAGCGGGCACAGATACGCAGTATTTT . TRBJ2-3 TRBV3-1/TRBV3-2 TRBD2
CASSQDGRDTGELFF TGTGCCAGCAGCCAAGACGGGAGAGACACCGGGGAGCTGTTTTTT . TRBJ2-2 TRBV3-1/TRBV3-2 .
CASSDRGNQPQHF TGTGCCAGTAGTGACAGGGGCAATCAGCCCCAGCATTTT . TRBJ1-5 TRBV19 TRBD1